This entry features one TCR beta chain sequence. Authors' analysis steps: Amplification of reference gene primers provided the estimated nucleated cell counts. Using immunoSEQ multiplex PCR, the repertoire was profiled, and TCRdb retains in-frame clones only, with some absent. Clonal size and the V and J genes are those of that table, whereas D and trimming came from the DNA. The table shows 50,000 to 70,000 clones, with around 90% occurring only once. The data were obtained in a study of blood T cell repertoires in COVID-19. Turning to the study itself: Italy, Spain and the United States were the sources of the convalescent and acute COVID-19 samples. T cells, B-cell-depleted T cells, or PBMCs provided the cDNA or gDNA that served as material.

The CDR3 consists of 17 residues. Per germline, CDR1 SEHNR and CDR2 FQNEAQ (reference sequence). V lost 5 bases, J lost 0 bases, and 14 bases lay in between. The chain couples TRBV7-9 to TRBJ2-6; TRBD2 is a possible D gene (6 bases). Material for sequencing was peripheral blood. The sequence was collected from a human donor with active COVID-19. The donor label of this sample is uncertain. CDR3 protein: CASSASGTASGANVLTF. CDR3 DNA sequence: TGTGCCAGCAGCGCGTCCGGGACTGCCTCTGGGGCCAACGTCCTGACTTTC.